The source of this T cell receptor (beta chain) is a study of shared clonotypes between healthy human individuals. CDR1 is LGHNA, CDR2 YSLEER, per germline. Trimming removed 0 bases from V and 5 bases from J, with 7 bases in between. The CDR3 contains 13 residues. Sorted-subset replicate PCRs used about 200 ng of genomic DNA. This amount corresponded to approximately 30,000 T cell genomes. Here immunoSEQ multiplex PCR was the method, and the copy in TCRdb shows in-frame clones only, minus some. The sample records roughly 1,100,000 clones, around 75% being singletons. About this clone itself: Other DNA variants within this sample encode the same CDR3.

The receptor was isolated from a man between 18 and 35 years old in good health. This chain links TRBV4-3 with TRBJ1-2, with a weak D call TRBD1 (5 bases). The sequenced sample was memory CD4+ T cells sorted from blood. The subset denotes: CD45RA-negative fraction. CDR3 bases: TGCGCCAGCAGCCAAGAGGGGCGGTATGGCTACACCTTC. The encoded protein is CASSQEGRYGYTF.